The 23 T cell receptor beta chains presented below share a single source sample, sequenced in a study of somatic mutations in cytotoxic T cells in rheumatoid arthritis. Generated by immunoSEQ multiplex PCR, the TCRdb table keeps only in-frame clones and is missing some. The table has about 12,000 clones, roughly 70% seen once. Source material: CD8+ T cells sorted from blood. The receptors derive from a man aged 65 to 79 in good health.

The DNA of the CDR3 is TGTGCCTGGAGTGTACTCGAGGGACAGAGTAACTATGGCTACACCTTC. It translates to CAWSVLEGQSNYGYTF. This chain joins TRBV30 and TRBJ1-2, with 7 bases matching TRBD1. Germline loops: CDR1 GTSNPN, CDR2 SVGIG (reference sequence). This CDR3 is built from 16 residues. V gave up 0 bases and J gave up 1 base; unmatched junction bases: 8.

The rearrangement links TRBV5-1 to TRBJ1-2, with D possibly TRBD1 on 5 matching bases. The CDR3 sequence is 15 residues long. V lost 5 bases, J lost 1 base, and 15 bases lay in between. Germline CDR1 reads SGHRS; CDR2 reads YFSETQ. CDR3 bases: TGCGCCAGCAGTTTCCGGGACGGATTTAACTATGGCTACACCTTC. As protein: CASSFRDGFNYGYTF.

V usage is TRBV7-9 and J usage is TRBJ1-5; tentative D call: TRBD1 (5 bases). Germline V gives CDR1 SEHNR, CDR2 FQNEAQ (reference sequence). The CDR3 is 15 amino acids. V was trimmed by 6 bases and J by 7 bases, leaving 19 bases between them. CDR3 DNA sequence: TGTGCCAGCAGGGCCGGGACGGATGCGGGGCAGCCCCAGCATTTT. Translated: CASRAGTDAGQPQHF.

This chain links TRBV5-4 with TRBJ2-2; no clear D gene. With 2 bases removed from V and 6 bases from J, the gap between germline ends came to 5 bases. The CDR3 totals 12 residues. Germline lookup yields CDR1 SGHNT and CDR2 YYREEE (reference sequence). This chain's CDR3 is CASSFGSGELFF. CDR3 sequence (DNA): TGTGCCAGCAGCTTTGGCTCCGGGGAGCTGTTTTTT.

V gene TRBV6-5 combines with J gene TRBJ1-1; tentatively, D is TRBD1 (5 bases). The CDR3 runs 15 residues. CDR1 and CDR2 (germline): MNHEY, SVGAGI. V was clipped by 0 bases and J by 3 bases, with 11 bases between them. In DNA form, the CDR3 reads TGTGCCAGCAGTTACTCGTTGGGGGGAGACACTGAAGCTTTCTTT. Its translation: CASSYSLGGDTEAFF.

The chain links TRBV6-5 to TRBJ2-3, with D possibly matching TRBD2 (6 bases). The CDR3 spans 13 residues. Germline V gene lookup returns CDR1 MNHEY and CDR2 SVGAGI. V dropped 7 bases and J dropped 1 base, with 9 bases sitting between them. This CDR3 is CASTGEGTDTQYF. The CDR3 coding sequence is TGTGCCAGCACCGGGGAGGGCACAGATACGCAGTATTTT.

CDR3 nucleotide sequence: TGTGCCAGCAGTTTTTCGGGACAGCCCTACGAGCAGTACTTC. It codes for CASSFSGQPYEQYF. J is TRBJ2-7 and V is TRBV28, with 7 nucleotides matching TRBD1. The germline CDR1 and CDR2 sequences are MDHEN and SYDVKM. CDR3 size: 14 residues. The junction had 4 bases not matched to a gene; V was cut back by 3 bases and J by 2 bases.

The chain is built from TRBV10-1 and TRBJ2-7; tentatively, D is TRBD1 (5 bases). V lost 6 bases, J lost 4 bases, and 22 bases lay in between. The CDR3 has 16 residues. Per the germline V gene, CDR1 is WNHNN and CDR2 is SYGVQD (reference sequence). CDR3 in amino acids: CASSASVSGFAYEQYF. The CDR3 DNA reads TGCGCCAGCAGCGCAAGCGTGTCAGGGTTTGCGTACGAGCAGTACTTC.

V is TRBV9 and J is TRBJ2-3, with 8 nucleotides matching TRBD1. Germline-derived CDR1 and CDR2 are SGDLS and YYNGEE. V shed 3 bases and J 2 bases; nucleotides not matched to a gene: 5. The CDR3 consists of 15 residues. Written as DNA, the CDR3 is TGTGCCAGCAGCGACTGGACAGGGTCCACAGATACGCAGTATTTT. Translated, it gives CASSDWTGSTDTQYF.

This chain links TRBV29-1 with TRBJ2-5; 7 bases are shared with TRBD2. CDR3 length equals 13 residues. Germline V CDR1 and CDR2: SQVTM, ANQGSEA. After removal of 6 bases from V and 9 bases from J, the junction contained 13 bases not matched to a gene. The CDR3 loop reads CSVVGGTLGAQYF. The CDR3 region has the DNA TGCAGCGTCGTGGGGGGGACCCTTGGGGCCCAGTACTTC.

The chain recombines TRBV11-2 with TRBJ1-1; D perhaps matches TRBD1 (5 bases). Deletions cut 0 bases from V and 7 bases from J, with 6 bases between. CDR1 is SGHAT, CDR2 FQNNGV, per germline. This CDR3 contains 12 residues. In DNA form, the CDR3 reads TGTGCCAGCAGCTTAGAAGGGGTTGAAGCTTTCTTT. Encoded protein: CASSLEGVEAFF.

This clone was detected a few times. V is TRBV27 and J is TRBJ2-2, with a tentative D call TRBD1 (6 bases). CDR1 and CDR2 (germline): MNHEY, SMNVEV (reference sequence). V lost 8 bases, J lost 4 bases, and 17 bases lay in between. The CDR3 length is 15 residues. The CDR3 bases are TGTGCCAGCGTCTCGGGACACCCGAGCACCGGGGAGCTGTTTTTT. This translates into CASVSGHPSTGELFF.

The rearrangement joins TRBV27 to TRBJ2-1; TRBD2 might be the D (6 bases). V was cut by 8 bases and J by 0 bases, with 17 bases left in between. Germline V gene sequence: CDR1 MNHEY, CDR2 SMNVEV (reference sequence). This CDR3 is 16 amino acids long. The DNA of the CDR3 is TGTGCCAGCTCCTATGGCGGGGAGAGCTCCTACAATGAGCAGTTCTTC. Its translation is CASSYGGESSYNEQFF.

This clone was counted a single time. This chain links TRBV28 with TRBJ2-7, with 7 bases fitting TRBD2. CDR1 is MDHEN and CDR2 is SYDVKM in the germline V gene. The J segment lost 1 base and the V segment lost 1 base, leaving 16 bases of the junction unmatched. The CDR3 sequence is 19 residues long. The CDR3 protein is CASSLFGGTRGYLSYEQYF. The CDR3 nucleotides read TGTGCCAGCAGTTTATTCGGGGGGACGCGGGGCTACCTTTCCTACGAGCAGTACTTC. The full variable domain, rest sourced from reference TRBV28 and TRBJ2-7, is DVKVTQSSRYLVKRTGEKVFLECVQDMDHENMFWYRQDPGLGLRLIYFSYDVKMKEKGDIPEGYSVSREKKERFSLILESASTNQTSMYLCASSLFGGTRGYLSYEQYFGPGTRLTVT.

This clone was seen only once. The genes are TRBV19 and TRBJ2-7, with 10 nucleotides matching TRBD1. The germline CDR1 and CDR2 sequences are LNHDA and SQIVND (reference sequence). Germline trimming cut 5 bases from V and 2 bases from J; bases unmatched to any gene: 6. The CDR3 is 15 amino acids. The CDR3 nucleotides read TGTGCCAGTAGTGCCGGGACAGGGGTACCCTACGAGCAGTACTTC. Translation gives CASSAGTGVPYEQYF.

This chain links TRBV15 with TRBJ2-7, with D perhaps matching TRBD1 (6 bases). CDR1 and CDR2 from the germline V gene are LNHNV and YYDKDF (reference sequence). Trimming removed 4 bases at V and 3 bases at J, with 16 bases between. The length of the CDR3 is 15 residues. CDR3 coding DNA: TGTGCCACCAGCAACTCCCGGGACATGAACTACGAGCAGTACTTC. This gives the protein CATSNSRDMNYEQYF.

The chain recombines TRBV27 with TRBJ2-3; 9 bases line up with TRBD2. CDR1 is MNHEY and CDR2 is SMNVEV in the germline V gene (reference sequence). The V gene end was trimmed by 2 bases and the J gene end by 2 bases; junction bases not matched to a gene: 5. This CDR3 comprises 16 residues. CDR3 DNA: TGTGCCAGCAGTTTAAGGACTAGCGCCTTCACAGATACGCAGTATTTT. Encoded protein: CASSLRTSAFTDTQYF.

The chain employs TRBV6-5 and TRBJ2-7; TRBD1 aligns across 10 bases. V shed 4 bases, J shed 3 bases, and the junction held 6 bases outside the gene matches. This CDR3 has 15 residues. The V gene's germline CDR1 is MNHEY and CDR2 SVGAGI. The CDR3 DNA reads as TGTGCCAGCAGTTCTTACGGACAGGGGGGCTACGAGCAGTACTTC. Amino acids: CASSSYGQGGYEQYF.

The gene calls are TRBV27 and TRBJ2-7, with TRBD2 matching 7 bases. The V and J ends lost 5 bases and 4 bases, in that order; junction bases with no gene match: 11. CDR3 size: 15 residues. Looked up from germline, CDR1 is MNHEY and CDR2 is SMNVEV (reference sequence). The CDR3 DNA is TGTGCCAGCAGTCCCCCTGGGGGGAGGGGTTACGAGCAGTACTTC. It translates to CASSPPGGRGYEQYF.

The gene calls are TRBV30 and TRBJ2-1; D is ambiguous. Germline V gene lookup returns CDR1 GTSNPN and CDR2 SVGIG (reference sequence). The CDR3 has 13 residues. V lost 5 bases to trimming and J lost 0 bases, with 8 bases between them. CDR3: CAWESSSYNEQFF. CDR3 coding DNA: TGTGCCTGGGAGTCGAGCTCCTACAATGAGCAGTTCTTC.

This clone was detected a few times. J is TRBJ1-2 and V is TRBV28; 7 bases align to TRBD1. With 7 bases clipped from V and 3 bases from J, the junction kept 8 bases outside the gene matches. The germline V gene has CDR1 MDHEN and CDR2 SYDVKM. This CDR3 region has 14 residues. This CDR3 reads CASTPLTGDYGYTF. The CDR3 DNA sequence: TGTGCCAGCACCCCACTCACAGGGGACTATGGCTACACCTTC.

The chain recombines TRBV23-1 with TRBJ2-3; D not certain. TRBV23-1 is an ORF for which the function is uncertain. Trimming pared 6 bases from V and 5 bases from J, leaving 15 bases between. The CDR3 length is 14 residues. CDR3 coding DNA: TGCGCCAGCAGGAGCCTGGACGTAGGAGATACGCAGTATTTT. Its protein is CASRSLDVGDTQYF.

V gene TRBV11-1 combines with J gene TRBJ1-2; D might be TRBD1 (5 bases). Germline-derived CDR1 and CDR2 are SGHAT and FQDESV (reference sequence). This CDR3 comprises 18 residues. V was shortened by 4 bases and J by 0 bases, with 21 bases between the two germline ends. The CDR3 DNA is TGTGCCAGCAGCTCCAAGGGACGGGTTCCGGGTACTAACTATGGCTACACCTTC. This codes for CASSSKGRVPGTNYGYTF.